The rows below give T cell receptor beta chains drawn from one sample of a study of Ad26.COV2.S vaccination and SARS-CoV-2 variants. Libraries were prepared by immunoSEQ multiplex PCR; TCRdb keeps only in-frame clonotypes and omits some of them. This sample carries 440,000 or so clones, roughly 90% of them seen once, and the ten largest clones take more than 1.5%. Sequenced material: peripheral blood, taken in a trial of Ad26.COV2.S vaccine versus placebo. These receptor sequences come from a person aged 18-65 years who received the Ad26.COV2.S COVID-19 vaccine or a placebo. Each CDR3 is given with its conserved first and last residue.

j_call v_call cdr3_length cdr3_aa
TRBJ2-3 TRBV3-1/TRBV3-2 17 CASSPRALAGGTDTQYF
TRBJ2-7 TRBV4-3 15 CASSQGTSGAYEQYF
TRBJ2-2 TRBV6-2/TRBV6-3 16 CASSPQQGPRTGELFF
TRBJ1-3 TRBV5-1 15 CATSRQGDSGNTIYF
TRBJ1-1 TRBV15 14 CATSRDGRATEAFF
TRBJ2-6 TRBV27 16 CASSLSRLAGANVLTF
TRBJ1-5 TRBV28 12 CASSSDNQPQHF
TRBJ2-6 TRBV30 15 CANQGIGTGANVLTF
TRBJ1-2 TRBV5-1 13 CASGRTANYGYTF
TRBJ2-5 TRBV5-1 13 CASSLTVRETQYF
TRBJ1-2 TRBV20-1 11 CSAPANYGYTF
TRBJ1-1 TRBV5-1 16 CASSATGRPTNTEAFF
TRBJ2-3 TRBV2 13 CASRLNAGDTQYF
TRBJ1-2 TRBV20-1 14 CSASTGTGYYGYTF
TRBJ1-1 TRBV28 14 CASMGTGWGTEAFF
TRBJ2-2 TRBV24-1 17 CATSDWTFGSNTGELFF
TRBJ2-3 TRBV7-2 11 CASAPGDTQYF
TRBJ2-5 TRBV3-1/TRBV3-2 14 CASSPASQAETQYF
TRBJ2-1 TRBV19 12 CASGNSYNEQFF
TRBJ2-1 TRBV2 15 CASSETTGGPHEQFF
TRBJ2-5 TRBV19 17 CASSSLTLAGGYETQYF
TRBJ1-3 TRBV30 13 CAWSVGVGNTIYF
TRBJ1-2 TRBV28 11 CASSLADGYTF
TRBJ2-5 TRBV19 12 CASNSGGETQYF
TRBJ2-2 TRBV6-5 13 CASSSIVRGELFF
TRBJ2-1 TRBV2 17 CASSEGPNGGPYNEQFF
TRBJ1-1 TRBV12-3/TRBV12-4 12 CASIQGSTEAFF
TRBJ1-2 TRBV18 16 CASSSYRGYEDYGYTF
TRBJ2-5 TRBV29-1 13 CSGYRGYEETQYF
TRBJ1-2 TRBV30 12 CAWSVLGGGYTF
TRBJ1-1 TRBV6-5 15 CASSYATTGDTEAFF
TRBJ1-2 TRBV6-2/TRBV6-3 17 CASSPYGTGSFNYGYTF
TRBJ2-1 TRBV20-1 15 CSASDGTIVYNEQFF
TRBJ2-2 TRBV7-9 14 CASSLVVPTGELFF
TRBJ2-5 TRBV5-4 13 CASSKGGEETQYF
TRBJ2-7 TRBV5-1 14 CASSPGAQVHEQYF
TRBJ2-7 TRBV30 11 CAWSVTYEQYF
TRBJ2-6 TRBV3-1/TRBV3-2 19 CASSHSWVAGFSGANVLTF
TRBJ1-2 TRBV18 15 CASSPDARGGDGYTF
TRBJ2-7 TRBV19 12 CASSGLGGEQYF
TRBJ2-7 TRBV29-1 12 CSARTSGYEQYF
TRBJ2-1 TRBV20-1 12 CSASAGSRGEFF
TRBJ2-6 TRBV5-6 16 CASSLEKGSGANVLTF
TRBJ2-7 TRBV10-3 16 CAISESGPVLRHEQYF
TRBJ2-7 TRBV1 13 CTSSQRQGYEQYF
TRBJ2-5 TRBV10-1 13 CASTQGGQETQYF
TRBJ1-1 TRBV2 13 CASSSQGVTEAFF
TRBJ2-5 TRBV5-1 14 CASGVLDPAETQYF
TRBJ2-5 TRBV7-2 11 CASSEKETQYF
TRBJ1-1 TRBV7-6 14 CASSIGERNTEAFF
TRBJ2-7 TRBV19 11 CASSAAYEQYF
TRBJ2-1 TRBV9 15 CASSVGGTGLGEQFF
TRBJ1-2 TRBV28 16 CASSRGGGGQAYGYTF
TRBJ1-6 TRBV18 16 CASSPWGNTPNSPLHF
TRBJ1-1 TRBV3-1/TRBV3-2 17 CASSQGDRGMMNTEAFF
TRBJ1-1 TRBV5-4 15 CASSLLGGGNTEAFF
TRBJ1-1 TRBV18 12 CASSQGFTEAFF
TRBJ1-5 TRBV28 16 CASRPRDSRGNQPQHF
TRBJ2-7 TRBV4-1 15 CASSVHRDSPYEQYF
TRBJ2-7 TRBV3-1/TRBV3-2 13 CASSQWSGGLSDF